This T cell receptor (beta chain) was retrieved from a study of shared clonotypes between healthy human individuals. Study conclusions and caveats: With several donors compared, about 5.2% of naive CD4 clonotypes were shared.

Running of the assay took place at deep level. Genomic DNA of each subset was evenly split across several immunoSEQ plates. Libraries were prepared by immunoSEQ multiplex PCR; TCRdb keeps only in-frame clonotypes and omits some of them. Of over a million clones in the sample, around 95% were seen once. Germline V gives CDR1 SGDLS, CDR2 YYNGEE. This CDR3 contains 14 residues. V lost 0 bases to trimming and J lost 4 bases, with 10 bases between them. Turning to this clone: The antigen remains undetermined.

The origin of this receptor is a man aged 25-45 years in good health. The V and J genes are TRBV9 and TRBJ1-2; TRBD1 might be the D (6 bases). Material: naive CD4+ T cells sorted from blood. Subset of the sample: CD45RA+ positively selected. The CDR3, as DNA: TGTGCCAGCAGCGTAGATGGGGGGCTCTATGGCTACACCTTC. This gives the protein CASSVDGGLYGYTF.